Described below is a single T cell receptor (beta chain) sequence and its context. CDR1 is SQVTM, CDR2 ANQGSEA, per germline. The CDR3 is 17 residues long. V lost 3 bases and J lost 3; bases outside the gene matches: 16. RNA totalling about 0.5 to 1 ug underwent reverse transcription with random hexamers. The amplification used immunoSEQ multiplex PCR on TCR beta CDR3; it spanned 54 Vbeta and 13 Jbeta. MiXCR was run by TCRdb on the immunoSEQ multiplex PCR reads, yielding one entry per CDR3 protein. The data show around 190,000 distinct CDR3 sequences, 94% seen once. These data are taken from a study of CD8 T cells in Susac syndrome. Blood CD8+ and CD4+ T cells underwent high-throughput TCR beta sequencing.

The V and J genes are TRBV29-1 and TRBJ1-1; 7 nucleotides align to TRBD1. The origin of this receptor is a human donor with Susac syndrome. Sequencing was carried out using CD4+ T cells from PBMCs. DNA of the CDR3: TGCAGCGTTGACCTTATGACAGGGCCAGGGGTAGACACTGAAGCTTTCTTT. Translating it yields CSVDLMTGPGVDTEAFF.